The 16 T cell receptor beta chains reported below all come from one sample, sequenced in a study of blood T cell repertoires in COVID-19. Clones were read by immunoSEQ multiplex PCR, and TCRdb kept only the in-frame ones, dropping some. The sample carries 310,000 or so clones, roughly 88% recorded once. The sequenced material came from peripheral blood. The receptors stem from a woman aged 45-65 years with active or convalescent COVID-19.

The chain recombines TRBV19 with TRBJ2-1, with D hard to call. CDR1 and CDR2 (germline): LNHDA, SQIVND (reference sequence). CDR3 size: 15 residues. V lost 6 bases to trimming and J lost 0 bases, with 12 bases between them. DNA of the CDR3: TGTGCCAGTAGGCCAGACTTTACCTCCTACAATGAGCAGTTCTTC. Translation: CASRPDFTSYNEQFF.

The chain joins TRBV7-3 to TRBJ2-1, with TRBD2 as a possible D gene (6 bases). This CDR3 contains 17 residues. Germline V CDR1 and CDR2: SGHTA, FQGTGA. V lost 5 bases to trimming and J lost 5 bases, with 22 bases between them. CDR3: CASSVRDSSFNDNEQFF. CDR3 DNA sequence: TGTGCCAGCAGCGTCCGGGACTCCTCTTTTAACGACAATGAGCAGTTCTTC.

The V call is TRBV5-5, the J call TRBJ1-3, with D possibly being TRBD1 (6 bases). Germline CDR1 reads SGHKS; CDR2 reads YYEKEE (reference sequence). This CDR3 spans 15 amino acids. Trimming cost V 3 bases and J 1 base, with 11 bases left between them. In DNA, the CDR3 is TGTGCCAGCAGCTCAACGGACAGTTCTGGAAACACCATATATTTT. Its protein is CASSSTDSSGNTIYF.

This rearrangement joins TRBV28 to TRBJ1-5, with 8 bases matching TRBD1. After removal of 6 bases from V and 3 bases from J, the junction contained 10 bases not matched to a gene. The germline CDR1 and CDR2 sequences are MDHEN and SYDVKM. This CDR3 is built from 16 residues. CDR3 sequence reads: CASRDRDRLINQPQHF. The CDR3 coding sequence is TGTGCCAGCAGGGACCGGGACAGGCTTATCAATCAGCCCCAGCATTTT. Filled out from reference TRBV28 and TRBJ1-5, the complete variable domain reads DVKVTQSSRYLVKRTGEKVFLECVQDMDHENMFWYRQDPGLGLRLIYFSYDVKMKEKGDIPEGYSVSREKKERFSLILESASTNQTSMYLCASRDRDRLINQPQHFGDGTRLSIL.

This clone has just one count. CDR3 sequence: CASSLDRDNEAFF. The CDR3 DNA reads as TGCGCCAGCAGCCTCGACAGGGACAATGAAGCTTTCTTT. The chain employs TRBV10-1 and TRBJ1-1; TRBD1 matches at 7 bases. Losses at the gene ends were 6 bases for V and 7 bases for J; bases not matched to a gene: 8. This CDR3 comprises 13 residues. Per germline, CDR1 WNHNN and CDR2 SYGVQD (reference sequence).

J is TRBJ2-1 and V is TRBV19, with 7 nucleotides matching TRBD1. J was trimmed by 6 bases and V by 7 bases; bases with no gene match: 9. Germline assignment: CDR1 LNHDA and CDR2 SQIVND (reference sequence). This CDR3 contains 14 residues. The CDR3 spells CASTPAQGLNEQFF. CDR3 nucleotide sequence: TGTGCCAGTACCCCGGCACAGGGGCTCAATGAGCAGTTCTTC.

This clone has just a few counts. The chain combines TRBV6-2 or TRBV6-3 with TRBJ2-7; 7 bases align to TRBD2. This CDR3 region has 16 residues. Germline V gives CDR1 MNHEY, CDR2 SVGEGT. J was trimmed by 2 bases and V by 6 bases; bases with no gene match: 13. The CDR3 loop is CASSPVVGGPPYEQYF. In nucleotides, the CDR3 is TGTGCCAGCAGCCCGGTCGTGGGAGGGCCACCCTACGAGCAGTACTTC.

This rearrangement joins TRBV20-1 to TRBJ1-1, with 9 positions matching TRBD1. The CDR3 is made up of 11 amino acids. Germline values: CDR1 DFQATT, CDR2 SNEGSKA (reference sequence). V was pared by 6 bases and J by 8 bases, with 4 bases of the junction left unmatched. CDR3 amino acids: CSATGTGEAFF. CDR3 bases: TGCAGTGCGACCGGGACAGGGGAAGCTTTCTTT.

This clone occurred once. The chain uses TRBV5-4 and TRBJ1-2, with D possibly being TRBD1 (6 bases). Trimming removed 3 bases at V and 5 bases at J, with 17 bases between. There are 15 residues in the CDR3. Germline V gives CDR1 SGHNT, CDR2 YYREEE (reference sequence). For the CDR3, the DNA is TGTGCCAGCAGCTCTTTGGACACAACAGGGTATGGCTACACCTTC. Its protein is CASSSLDTTGYGYTF. Supplemented by reference TRBV5-4 and TRBJ1-2, the full variable domain reads ETGVTQSPTHLIKTRGQQVTLRCSSQSGHNTVSWYQQALGQGPQFIFQYYREEENGRGNFPPRFSGLQFPNYSSELNVNALELDDSALYLCASSSLDTTGYGYTFGSGTRLTVV.

This clone turned up a few times. The chain uses TRBV6-5 and TRBJ2-7; D possibly corresponds to TRBD1 (6 bases). This CDR3 is 16 amino acids long. Trimming shortened V by 2 bases and J by 3 bases, and 17 bases separated the two germline ends. The germline V gene has CDR1 MNHEY and CDR2 SVGAGI. CDR3 protein: CASSYEAGASLYEQYF. CDR3 DNA sequence: TGTGCCAGCAGTTACGAGGCAGGGGCTAGTCTCTACGAGCAGTACTTC.

The chain joins TRBV3-1 (or the pseudogene TRBV3-2) to TRBJ1-1; weak D call: TRBD1 (6 bases). This CDR3 contains 14 residues. The V and J ends lost 6 bases and 4 bases respectively, with 15 bases between them. Germline lookup yields CDR1 LGHDT and CDR2 YNNKEL (reference sequence). CDR3 sequence: CASSLVDRSTEAFF. The CDR3 DNA is TGTGCCAGCAGTCTAGTGGACAGAAGCACTGAAGCTTTCTTT.

The chain couples TRBV18 to TRBJ1-2; TRBD1 agrees at 9 bases. The CDR3 loop spans 12 amino acids. J gave up 10 bases and V 6 bases, and 6 bases lay outside the gene matches. CDR1 KGHSH and CDR2 LQKENI come from the germline V gene. The CDR3 here is CASSRDRVIYTF. CDR3 sequence (DNA): TGTGCCAGCTCCCGGGACAGGGTAATCTACACCTTC.

V and J are TRBV6-2 or TRBV6-3 and TRBJ2-3; 7 bases line up with TRBD1. The junction had 12 bases not matched to a gene; V was cut back by 6 bases and J by 3 bases. CDR3 length: 16 amino acids. CDR1 is MNHEY, CDR2 SVGEGT, per germline. The CDR3 reads CASSFRRQGPTDTQYF. The DNA for the CDR3 is TGTGCCAGCAGCTTTCGTCGACAGGGCCCAACAGATACGCAGTATTTT.

The V gene is TRBV15, the J gene TRBJ2-7; 10 nucleotides match TRBD2. Germline CDR1 is LNHNV and CDR2 is YYDKDF (reference sequence). V lost 4 bases and J lost 3; bases outside the gene matches: 15. The CDR3 is 18 amino acids. The CDR3 sequence is CATSKPSPVRLAGYEQYF. CDR3 bases: TGTGCCACCAGCAAGCCCTCGCCGGTGCGACTAGCGGGCTACGAGCAGTACTTC.

This chain uses TRBV19 with TRBJ1-6, with 8 bases that match TRBD1. Germline V lookup: CDR1 LNHDA, CDR2 SQIVND (reference sequence). The V gene end was trimmed by 1 base and the J gene end by 8 bases; junction bases not matched to a gene: 1. The CDR3 runs 14 residues. The CDR3 DNA reads as TGTGCCAGTAGTATAGCGGACAGGGATTCACCCCTCCACTTT. Amino acid sequence: CASSIADRDSPLHF.

The V gene is TRBV5-8, the J gene TRBJ1-1; 7 bases are shared with TRBD1. This CDR3 is built from 13 residues. Per germline, CDR1 SGHTS and CDR2 YDEGEE. The V segment lost 1 base and the J segment 6 bases; nucleotides outside the gene matches: 3. The CDR3: CASSLRQGSEAFF. Here the CDR3 DNA reads TGTGCCAGCAGCTTGAGACAGGGTTCTGAAGCTTTCTTT. Complete variable domain (other parts from reference TRBV5-8 and TRBJ1-1): EAGVTQSPTHLIKTRGQQATLRCSPISGHTSVYWYQQALGLGLQFLLWYDEGEERNRGNFPPRFSGRQFPNYSSELNVNALELEDSALYLCASSLRQGSEAFFGQGTRLTVV.